Sequencing of this T cell receptor beta chain was carried out in a study of regulatory T cells in long-lasting Graves disease. This CDR3 is 16 amino acids long. Germline values: CDR1 SGHTS, CDR2 YDEGEE. The J segment lost 2 bases and the V segment lost 4 bases, leaving 11 bases of the junction unmatched. Time point defined: newly diagnosed GD, antithyroid drugs for less than 3 months. From PBMCs, RNA was extracted and then used to make the TCR library. Building of the TCR beta libraries involved iRepertoire HTBI primers and Arm-PCR of CDR3 regions. TCRdb reprocessed the multiplex PCR reads via MiXCR and lists one record per CDR3 protein. The top ten hold about 8.9% of the sample, which has about 520,000 distinct CDR3 sequences, around 12% seen once. This clonotype was observed many times. These records were also assigned to another study, of T cells in Graves' hyperthyroidism and ophthalmopathy.

The sequenced sample was peripheral blood mononuclear cells (PBMCs), obtained at new diagnosis, from a patient treated with antithyroid drugs. The receptor was isolated from a woman in her thirties with Graves disease. The chain uses TRBV5-8 and TRBJ2-5, with 7 bases fitting TRBD1. The CDR3 bases are TGTGCCAGCAGCCTCTATCGGGACAGACGGCAAGAGACCCAGTACTTC. This gives the protein CASSLYRDRRQETQYF.